The 26 T cell receptor beta chains below come from one sample, sequenced in a study of CD8+ T cells in alopecia areata. cDNA prepared by RNA extraction and subsequent reverse transcription served as the template for sequencing. Assay used: immunoSEQ multiplex PCR; TCRdb lists only in-frame clones, some missing. This sample yields around 82,000 clones, of which roughly 50% are seen a single time; 5.5% to 6.5% belongs to the top ten. The sequenced material came from NKG2D-high CD8+ T cells sorted from blood. The receptor set was obtained from a human donor with alopecia areata.

The rearrangement uses TRBV7-9 and TRBJ2-1, with 8 bases identical to TRBD2. The CDR3 sequence is 17 residues long. V lost 5 bases and J lost 8; bases outside the gene matches: 17. Germline V gives CDR1 SEHNR, CDR2 FQNEAQ (reference sequence). This CDR3 is CASSASTAGGPPHEQFF. In DNA, the CDR3 is TGTGCCAGCAGCGCCTCGACGGCGGGGGGCCCCCCCCATGAGCAGTTCTTC.

The gene calls are TRBV4-3 and TRBJ2-7; the match to TRBD2 covers 7 bases. The V gene end was trimmed by 0 bases and the J gene end by 0 bases; junction bases not matched to a gene: 11. This CDR3 comprises 18 residues. CDR1 and CDR2 from the germline V gene are LGHNA and YSLEER. The CDR3 DNA sequence: TGCGCCAGCAGCCAAGAGGCGCCCGGGGGGAGTGGCTCCTACGAGCAGTACTTC. It is translated as CASSQEAPGGSGSYEQYF.

This clone was counted a few times. The V gene is TRBV13, the J gene TRBJ2-1, with D uncertain. V lost 4 bases and J lost 5, with 3 bases in between. The CDR3 is 11 amino acids. CDR1 and CDR2 (germline): PRHDT, FYEKMQ (reference sequence). The CDR3 here is CASSSNNEQFF. CDR3 in DNA: TGTGCCAGCAGCTCAAACAATGAGCAGTTCTTC.

The rearrangement links TRBV28 to TRBJ1-2; D unresolved. The CDR3 runs to 10 residues. Germline values: CDR1 MDHEN, CDR2 SYDVKM. With 6 bases removed from V and 4 bases from J, the gap between germline ends came to 3 bases. CDR3 amino acids: CASRLYGYTF. The CDR3 nucleotides read TGTGCCAGCAGGCTCTATGGCTACACCTTC.

The chain uses TRBV23-1 and TRBJ2-1, with D possibly being TRBD1 (6 bases). TRBV23-1 is identified as an open reading frame with a role that is uncertain. The CDR3 has 16 residues. Deletions cut 6 bases from V and 6 bases from J, with 21 bases between. For the CDR3, the DNA is TGCGCCAGCAGCGTCCCCGGGACATTGGGGTGCAATGAGCAGTTCTTC. The encoded protein is CASSVPGTLGCNEQFF.

The chain uses TRBV6-5 and TRBJ2-1; D tentatively fits TRBD1 or TRBD2 (6 bases each). Between the trimmed V and J ends, which lost 4 bases and 10 bases, there was a span of 23 bases. Germline CDR1 MNHEY, CDR2 SVGAGI. This CDR3 comprises 16 residues. The CDR3 here is CASSSLLGGPLGEQFF. The CDR3 DNA follows: TGTGCCAGCAGTTCCCTCCTAGGGGGGCCCCTCGGGGAGCAGTTCTTC.

This chain joins TRBV7-9 and TRBJ1-5; D is uncertain. There are 13 residues in the CDR3. Per germline, CDR1 SEHNR and CDR2 FQNEAQ (reference sequence). V lost 1 base and J lost 6, with 7 bases in between. CDR3 protein: CASSLVGVQPQHF. CDR3 sequence (DNA): TGTGCCAGCAGCTTAGTAGGAGTTCAGCCCCAGCATTTT.

This chain links TRBV27 with TRBJ2-7, with unresolved D. Germline assignment: CDR1 MNHEY and CDR2 SMNVEV (reference sequence). Trimming took off 3 bases at V and 6 bases at J, with 12 bases between the two ends. The CDR3 extends over 13 amino acids. In DNA form, the CDR3 reads TGTGCCAGCAGTTTCTCCGCCAATGGCGAGCAGTACTTC. Translation: CASSFSANGEQYF.

This clone has just a few counts. The V call is TRBV29-1, the J call TRBJ2-1; D may be TRBD2 (6 bases). The V end was cut by 6 bases, the J end by 7 bases, with 16 bases between. Germline lookup yields CDR1 SQVTM and CDR2 ANQGSEA. This CDR3 spans 13 amino acids. In nucleotides, the CDR3 is TGCAGCGTGCGTGGCGGGAAGAGGAATGAGCAGTTCTTC. Translating gives CSVRGGKRNEQFF.

The V and J genes are TRBV29-1 and TRBJ1-1, with D perhaps TRBD1 (5 bases). V was shortened by 2 bases and J by 3 bases, with 7 bases between the two germline ends. Germline V gene lookup returns CDR1 SQVTM and CDR2 ANQGSEA. The CDR3 loop spans 12 amino acids. In DNA form, the CDR3 reads TGCAGCGTTGAATTAGGGGACACTGAAGCTTTCTTT. Translating it yields CSVELGDTEAFF.

The rearrangement links TRBV11-2 to TRBJ2-3, with 9 bases matching TRBD1. CDR1 is SGHAT and CDR2 is FQNNGV in the germline V gene. This CDR3 has 15 amino acids. The J segment lost 1 base and the V segment lost 6 bases, leaving 5 bases of the junction unmatched. CDR3 protein: CASRNRGLRTDTQYF. CDR3 DNA: TGTGCCAGCAGGAACAGGGGGCTTCGCACAGATACGCAGTATTTT.

This clone appeared a few times. This chain connects TRBV29-1 to TRBJ1-4; a weak D match, TRBD1 (5 bases). The V gene lost 5 bases and the J gene lost 8 bases, with 15 bases spanning the gap. Per germline, CDR1 SQVTM and CDR2 ANQGSEA. The CDR3 spans 13 residues. The CDR3 loop reads CSVTGPLNEKLFF. The CDR3 DNA follows: TGCAGCGTTACAGGTCCCTTGAACGAAAAACTGTTTTTT.

The chain recombines TRBV11-2 with TRBJ2-7; D is undetermined. This CDR3 comprises 13 residues. CDR1 is SGHAT, CDR2 FQNNGV, per germline. V lost 3 bases and J lost 0, with 6 bases in between. CDR3 sequence: CASSFSDSYEQYF. In DNA, the CDR3 is TGTGCCAGCAGCTTCTCTGACTCCTACGAGCAGTACTTC.

Only a few counts were recorded for this clone. This chain joins TRBV29-1 and TRBJ2-2; no definite D call. Germline CDR1 SQVTM, CDR2 ANQGSEA. CDR3 length equals 12 residues. V was pared by 3 bases and J by 6 bases, with 8 bases between. CDR3 sequence: CSVDKPSGELFF. The CDR3 region has the DNA TGCAGCGTTGATAAGCCGTCCGGGGAGCTGTTTTTT.

The V and J genes are TRBV6-1 and TRBJ1-2, with TRBD1 as a possible D gene (5 bases). Trimming took off 2 bases at V and 7 bases at J, with 11 bases between the two ends. CDR1 MNHNS and CDR2 SASEGT come from the germline V gene. This CDR3 contains 13 residues. The CDR3 sequence is CASSEWAGTGYTF. CDR3 nucleotides: TGTGCCAGCAGTGAATGGGCAGGGACTGGCTACACCTTC.

The V call is TRBV28, the J call TRBJ2-5; D gene unclear. There are 13 residues in the CDR3. The V gene's germline CDR1 is MDHEN and CDR2 SYDVKM. V was cut by 4 bases and J by 3 bases, with 9 bases left in between. The CDR3 here is CASSWAGEETQYF. In nucleotides, the CDR3 is TGTGCCAGCAGTTGGGCTGGGGAAGAGACCCAGTACTTC.

The chain uses TRBV11-2 and TRBJ2-1, with D hard to call. The CDR3 sequence is 12 residues long. Per germline, CDR1 SGHAT and CDR2 FQNNGV. V was shortened by 5 bases and J by 7 bases, with 9 bases between the two germline ends. The chain's CDR3 is CASSPLGNEQFF. CDR3 DNA: TGTGCCAGCAGCCCCCTGGGAAATGAGCAGTTCTTC.

This CDR3 is CASSEWFAGGETQYF. CDR3 DNA sequence: TGTGCCAGCAGTGAATGGTTCGCGGGAGGGGAGACCCAGTACTTC. The chain combines TRBV2 with TRBJ2-5; 9 nucleotides match TRBD2. The trim removed 2 bases at V and 5 bases at J, leaving 6 bases unmatched. Germline V gives CDR1 SNHLY, CDR2 FYNNEI. The CDR3 totals 15 residues.

The V call is TRBV1, the J call TRBJ2-3; the table's D call, TRBD1, was not checked against the DNA. TRBV1 corresponds to a pseudogene. This CDR3 has 11 amino acids. The CDR3 nucleotides are TGCACCAGCAGCCAACAAGATACGCAGTATTTT. Translating gives CTSSQQDTQYF.

The chain combines TRBV7-2 with TRBJ2-5, with 7 bases matching TRBD2. With 0 bases clipped from V and 5 bases from J, the junction kept 6 bases outside the gene matches. CDR1 is SGHTA, CDR2 FQGNSA, per germline. The CDR3 is 15 residues long. The CDR3 coding sequence is TGTGCCAGCAGCTTAGCGGGAGGGCGCCTCGAGACCCAGTACTTC. Encoded protein: CASSLAGGRLETQYF. The whole variable domain, filled in from reference TRBV7-2 and TRBJ2-5, reads GAGVSQSPSNKVTEKGKDVELRCDPISGHTALYWYRQSLGQGLEFLIYFQGNSAPDKSGLPSDRFSAERTGGSVSTLTIQRTQQEDSAVYLCASSLAGGRLETQYFGPGTRLLVL.

J is TRBJ2-4 and V is TRBV6-6, with D uncertain. The CDR3 runs to 11 residues. Germline CDR1 and CDR2: MNHNY and SVGAGI (reference sequence). Trimming took 1 base from V and 9 from J, leaving 4 bases between them. The DNA of the CDR3 is TGTGCCAGCAGTTACTGGCCCATTCAGTACTTC. This translates into CASSYWPIQYF.

The chain employs TRBV7-9 and TRBJ1-2; TRBD1 agrees at 9 bases. Germline values: CDR1 SEHNR, CDR2 FQNEAQ (reference sequence). The junction had 12 bases not matched to a gene; V was cut back by 6 bases and J by 4 bases. The CDR3 runs 16 residues. CDR3: CASREAGTGHGYGYTF. The CDR3 coding sequence is TGTGCCAGCAGAGAAGCTGGGACAGGGCATGGCTATGGCTACACCTTC.

In DNA form, the CDR3 reads TGTGCCTGGGAAACCAGAGAGACCCAGTACTTC. Protein: CAWETRETQYF. V usage is TRBV30 and J usage is TRBJ2-5, with D unresolved. CDR3 length: 11 amino acids. Germline lookup yields CDR1 GTSNPN and CDR2 SVGIG (reference sequence). The germline V and J ends were trimmed by 5 bases and 4 bases, with 8 bases remaining between them.

The gene calls are TRBV5-6 and TRBJ2-2; D assignment may be TRBD1 or TRBD2 (5 bases each). This CDR3 spans 16 amino acids. Germline-derived CDR1 and CDR2 are SGHDT and YYEEEE. V was pared by 2 bases and J by 2 bases, with 13 bases between. The CDR3 loop reads CASSLFTGANTGELFF. The DNA for the CDR3 is TGTGCCAGCAGCTTATTTACCGGGGCAAACACCGGGGAGCTGTTTTTT. Full variable domain (rest looked up from reference TRBV5-6 and TRBJ2-2): DAGVTQSPTHLIKTRGQQVTLRCSPKSGHDTVSWYQQALGQGPQFIFQYYEEEERQRGNFPDRFSGHQFPNYSSELNVNALLLGDSALYLCASSLFTGANTGELFFGEGSRLTVL.

This clone was seen only a few times. The J gene is TRBJ1-2, the V gene TRBV13; no clear D gene. This CDR3 comprises 14 residues. V lost 0 bases, J lost 8 bases, and 13 bases lay in between. Germline values: CDR1 PRHDT, CDR2 FYEKMQ (reference sequence). The CDR3 region has the DNA TGTGCCAGCAGCTTAGGGCGGGCCGCTGGGGGCTACACCTTC. Translating gives CASSLGRAAGGYTF.

The V gene is TRBV5-6, the J gene TRBJ1-5; D unresolved. The CDR3 runs to 12 residues. Germline V gene data show CDR1 as SGHDT and CDR2 as YYEEEE. Trimming took off 2 bases at V and 7 bases at J, with 7 bases between the two ends. CDR3 bases: TGTGCCAGCAGCTTCGGGTCGCAGCCCCAGCATTTT. This gives the protein CASSFGSQPQHF.